Presented here are 9 T cell receptor beta chains from one specimen sequenced in a study of T cells in Graves' hyperthyroidism and ophthalmopathy. Regions amplified from RNA transcripts were the TCR beta CDR3 regions. Using the HTBI primer set, a first-round RT-PCR was run on the TCR CDR3. TCRdb fed the multiplex PCR reads into MiXCR, producing one record per CDR3 protein. This table has 480,000 or so distinct CDR3 sequences, approximately 15% appearing once. Sequenced input: blood. Receptors were obtained from a woman between 18 and 29 years old with Graves' hyperthyroidism.

This clonotype has just a few counts. The chain recombines TRBV7-9 with TRBJ1-4; D remains unclear. V lost 4 bases and J 4 bases, leaving 10 bases between the germline ends. CDR3 length: 14 residues. CDR1 and CDR2 (germline): SEHNR, FQNEAQ (reference sequence). The CDR3 nucleotides read TGTGCCAGCAGCTACGGCACCCGTAATGAAAAACTGTTTTTT. Amino acids: CASSYGTRNEKLFF.

There are many counts of this clonotype. J is TRBJ1-2 and V is TRBV19; 8 nucleotides agree with TRBD1. CDR3 length equals 16 residues. J lost 0 bases, V lost 5 bases, and 8 bases had no gene match. Germline assignment: CDR1 LNHDA and CDR2 SQIVND (reference sequence). CDR3 nucleotide sequence: TGTGCCAGTAGTCTACGACAGGGGACTTCTAACTATGGCTACACCTTC. It translates to CASSLRQGTSNYGYTF.

This clonotype has at least ten counts. The chain links TRBV3-1 to TRBJ1-1; no firm D call. The V end was cut by 3 bases, the J end by 4 bases, with 6 bases between. From germline, CDR1 is LGHDT and CDR2 YNNKEL (reference sequence). The CDR3 covers 12 residues. CDR3 in amino acids: CASSHRLTEAFF. CDR3 DNA: TGTGCCAGCAGCCATCGTCTCACTGAAGCTTTCTTT.

For the CDR3, the DNA is TGTGCCAGCAGGTCTAGCGGGGGGACACACAATGAGCAGTTCTTC. Its protein product is CASRSSGGTHNEQFF. The chain employs TRBV9 and TRBJ2-1, with 11 nucleotides matching TRBD2. Germline values: CDR1 SGDLS, CDR2 YYNGEE. J gave up 5 bases and V 5 bases, and 6 bases lay outside the gene matches. CDR3 length: 15 amino acids. The whole variable domain, remainder taken from reference TRBV9 and TRBJ2-1, is DSGVTQTPKHLITATGQRVTLRCSPRSGDLSVYWYQQSLDQGLQFLIQYYNGEERAKGNILERFSAQQFPDLHSELNLSSLELGDSALYFCASRSSGGTHNEQFFGPGTRLTVL.

Many counts were recorded for this clonotype. V is TRBV20-1 and J is TRBJ2-1; weak D call: TRBD2 (6 bases). The germline CDR1 and CDR2 sequences are DFQATT and SNEGSKA (reference sequence). The ends were cut back, 6 bases at V and 6 bases at J, with 21 bases in the middle. The CDR3 contains 15 residues. The CDR3 protein is CSADKDVGRLNEQFF. The CDR3 DNA is TGCAGTGCGGACAAAGATGTGGGGAGGCTCAATGAGCAGTTCTTC.

The chain recombines TRBV12-3 or TRBV12-4 with TRBJ2-5, with 10 bases that match TRBD2. CDR3 length equals 15 residues. Unmatched junction bases numbered 6, after V lost 5 bases and J lost 3 bases. The CDR3 sequence: CASSPNTSGKETQYF. The DNA for the CDR3 is TGTGCCAGCAGTCCGAACACTAGCGGGAAAGAGACCCAGTACTTC.

Comment on this clonotype: With a much larger clone just one base away, this may be a read error. J is TRBJ2-5 and V is TRBV12-3 or TRBV12-4; D is perhaps TRBD2 (6 bases). The CDR3 has 14 amino acids. The CDR3 DNA follows: TGTGCCAGCACTTGGTCCTTCGGGGGAGAGAACCAGTACTTC. Translating gives CASTWSFGGENQYF.

This clonotype was counted many times. The chain carries TRBV20-1 and TRBJ1-6; 7 positions match TRBD1. The V gene's germline CDR1 is DFQATT and CDR2 SNEGSKA (reference sequence). Trimming at V came to 5 bases and at J to 10 bases, leaving 11 bases not matched to a gene. This CDR3 comprises 14 residues. Written as DNA, the CDR3 is TGCAGTGCTTTACGACAGGGTGTAAACTCACCCCTCCACTTT. This encodes CSALRQGVNSPLHF.

This clonotype was counted only a few times. CDR3 loop: CASSRWGSGELFF. The CDR3 region has the DNA TGTGCCAGCAGCCGTTGGGGGTCCGGGGAGCTGTTTTTT. The rearrangement joins TRBV3-1 to TRBJ2-2; D possibly uses TRBD1 or TRBD2 (5 bases each). There are 13 residues in the CDR3. Trimming pared 4 bases from V and 6 bases from J, leaving 9 bases between. The germline V gene has CDR1 LGHDT and CDR2 YNNKEL (reference sequence).